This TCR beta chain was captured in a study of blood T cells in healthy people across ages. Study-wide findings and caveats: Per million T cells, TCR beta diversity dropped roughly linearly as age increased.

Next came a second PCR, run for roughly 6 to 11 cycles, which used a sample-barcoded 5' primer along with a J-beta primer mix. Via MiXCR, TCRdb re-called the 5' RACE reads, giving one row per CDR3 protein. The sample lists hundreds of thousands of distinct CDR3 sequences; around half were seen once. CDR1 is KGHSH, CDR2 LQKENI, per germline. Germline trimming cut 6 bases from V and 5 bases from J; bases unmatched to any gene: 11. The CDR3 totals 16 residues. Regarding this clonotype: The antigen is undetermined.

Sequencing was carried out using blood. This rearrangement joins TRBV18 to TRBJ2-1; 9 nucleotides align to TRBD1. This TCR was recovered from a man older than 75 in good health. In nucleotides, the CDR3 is TGTGCCAGCTCCCCTCAAGGACAGGGGAGGAACAATGAGCAGTTCTTC. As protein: CASSPQGQGRNNEQFF.